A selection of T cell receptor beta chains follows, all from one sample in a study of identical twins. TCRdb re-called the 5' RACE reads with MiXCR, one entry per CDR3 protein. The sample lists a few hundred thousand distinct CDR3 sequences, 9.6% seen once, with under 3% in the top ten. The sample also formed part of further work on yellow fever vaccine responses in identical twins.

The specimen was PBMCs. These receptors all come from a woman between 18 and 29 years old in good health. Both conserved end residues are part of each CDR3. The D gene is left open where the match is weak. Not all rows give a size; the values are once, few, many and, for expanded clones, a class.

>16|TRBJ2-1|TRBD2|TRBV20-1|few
TGCAGTCCCCACTCATCCGGGACTAGAGAATACAATGAGCAGTTCTTC
CSPHSSGTREYNEQFF
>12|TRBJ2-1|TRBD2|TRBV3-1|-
TGTGCCAGCAGTCGACTAGCGGGGGAGCAGTTCTTC
CASSRLAGEQFF
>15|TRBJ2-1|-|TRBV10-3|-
TGTGCCATCAGTGAGCGGCATTCAGGAAACAATGAGCAGTTCTTC
CAISERHSGNNEQFF
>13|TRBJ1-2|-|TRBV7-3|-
TGTGCCAGCAGCGCGGGACCGCACGATGGCTACACCTTC
CASSAGPHDGYTF
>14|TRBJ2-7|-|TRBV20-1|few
TGCAGTGCTAGAGATGGGACGGGCTCCTACGAGCAGTACTTC
CSARDGTGSYEQYF
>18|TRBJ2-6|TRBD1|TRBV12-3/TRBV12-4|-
TGTGCCAGCAGGATACCCGACAGGGGATCCCATGGGGCCAACGTCCTGACTTTC
CASRIPDRGSHGANVLTF
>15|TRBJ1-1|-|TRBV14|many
TGTGCCAGCAGCCAAGATTTGGGACTGAACACTGAAGCTTTCTTT
CASSQDLGLNTEAFF
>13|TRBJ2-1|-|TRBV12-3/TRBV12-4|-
TGTGCCAGCAGTCTGACCAGGGACAATGAGCAGTTCTTC
CASSLTRDNEQFF
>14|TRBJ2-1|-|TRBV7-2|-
TGTGCCAGCAGCCACAATTTAGGCCGTAATGAGCAGTTCTTC
CASSHNLGRNEQFF
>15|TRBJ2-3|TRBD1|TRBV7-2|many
TGTGCCAGCAGCTTACGGGGACAGGGAAAAGATACGCAGTATTTT
CASSLRGQGKDTQYF
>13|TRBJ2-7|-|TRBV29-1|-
TGCAGCGCCGTGGAGCTAGAGGCCCACGAGCAGTACTTC
CSAVELEAHEQYF
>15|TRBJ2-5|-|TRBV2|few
TGTGCCAGCGACCTGACTAGTCGATCGGGAGAGACCCAGTACTTC
CASDLTSRSGETQYF
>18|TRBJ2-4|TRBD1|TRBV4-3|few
TGCGCCAGCAGCCAAGTTTATGGGACAGGGAATACCAAAAACATTCAGTACTTC
CASSQVYGTGNTKNIQYF
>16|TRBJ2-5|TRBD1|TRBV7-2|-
TGTGCCAGCAGCTTAACCCGACAGGGGGGCCGAGAGACCCAGTACTTC
CASSLTRQGGRETQYF
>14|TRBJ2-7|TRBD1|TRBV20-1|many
TGCAGTGCAAAGACAGGGGTCAAGGGCTACGAGCAGTACTTC
CSAKTGVKGYEQYF
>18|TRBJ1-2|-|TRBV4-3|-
TGCGCCAGCAGCCAAGATTGGTTTTTCGGGGGCGAGGACTATGGCTACACCTTC
CASSQDWFFGGEDYGYTF
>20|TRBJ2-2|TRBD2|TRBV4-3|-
TGCGCCAGCATCGCCCGCGAGGGGAGCGGGAGCCCGTATACGACTGGGGAGCTGTTTTTT
CASIAREGSGSPYTTGELFF
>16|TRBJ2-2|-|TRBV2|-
TGTGCCAGCAGTGAAAGTGTCCAGAGAGTCACCGGGGAGCTGTTTTTT
CASSESVQRVTGELFF
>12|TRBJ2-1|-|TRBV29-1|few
TGCAGCGTTTCCCCCGTAATAAATGAGCAGTTCTTC
CSVSPVINEQFF
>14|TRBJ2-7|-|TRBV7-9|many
TGTGCCAGCAGCCCCCAAGAGTCAAACTACGAGCAGTACTTC
CASSPQESNYEQYF
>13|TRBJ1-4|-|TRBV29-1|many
TGCAGCATCTCGACATCCGACAATGAAAAACTGTTTTTT
CSISTSDNEKLFF